The entry below gives a single T cell receptor (beta chain) sequence along with its context. Its antigen remains unknown. Measured with immunoSEQ multiplex PCR; TCRdb has only the in-frame clones, and not every one. The sample includes about 190,000 clones, about 87% of them seen just once. The data stem from a study of T cell responses to AZD1222 COVID-19 vaccine. Study-level results: Vaccine-associated CD4 TCRs ranged over spike, dominating at 160-218 and 743-854. White British ancestry dominated among donors, who included more females, and clonal diversity was possibly underestimated.

V was trimmed by 6 bases and J by 1 base, leaving 2 bases between them. This CDR3 spans 11 amino acids. Germline CDR1 reads MNHEY; CDR2 reads SMNVEV (reference sequence). Sequenced material: peripheral blood, taken on day 0 of MenACWY control vaccination. The chain carries TRBV27 and TRBJ2-3; D remains ambiguous. The source is an adult in good health. The CDR3, as DNA: TGTGCCAGCAGGCGCACAGATACGCAGTATTTT. Amino acids: CASRRTDTQYF.